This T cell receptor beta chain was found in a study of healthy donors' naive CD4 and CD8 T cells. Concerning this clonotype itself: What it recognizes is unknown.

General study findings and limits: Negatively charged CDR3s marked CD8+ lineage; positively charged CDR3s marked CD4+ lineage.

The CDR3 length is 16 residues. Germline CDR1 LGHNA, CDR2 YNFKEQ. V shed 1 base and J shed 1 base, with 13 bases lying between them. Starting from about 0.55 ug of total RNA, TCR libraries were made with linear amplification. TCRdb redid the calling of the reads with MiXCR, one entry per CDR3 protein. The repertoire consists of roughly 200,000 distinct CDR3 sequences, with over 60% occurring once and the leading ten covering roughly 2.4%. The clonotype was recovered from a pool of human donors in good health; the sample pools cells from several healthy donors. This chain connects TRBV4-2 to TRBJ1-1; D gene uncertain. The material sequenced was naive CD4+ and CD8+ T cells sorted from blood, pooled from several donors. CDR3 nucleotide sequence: TGTGCCAGCAGCCAAGTAGGCCCCGGGGAGAACACTGAAGCTTTCTTT. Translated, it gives CASSQVGPGENTEAFF.